Included here is one T cell receptor beta chain sequence, with context. Its antigen is as yet unknown. The PCR ran on 60 Vbeta and 13 Jbeta primers. Method: immunoSEQ multiplex PCR; TCRdb's copy keeps in-frame clones and lacks some. The sample shows 150,000 to 200,000 clones, 85% of them seen only once. This CDR3 comprises 16 residues. Losses at the gene ends were 4 bases for V and 4 bases for J; bases not matched to a gene: 8. CDR1 SQVTM and CDR2 ANQGSEA come from the germline V gene. This sample is part of a study of cytomegalovirus exposure and HLA in healthy donors. Findings and caveats of the study: Many donors carried some public TCRs, although rarity characterized most TCR sequences. Among CMV-associated TCR beta chains, most appeared HLA-restricted in a later analysis. The study dropped some indistinguishable V segments, TRBV6-2 and TRBV6-3 among them.

The sample taken for sequencing was PBMCs. The V and J genes are TRBV29-1 and TRBJ2-2; TRBD2 matches at 11 bases. This receptor was obtained from a boy aged 2-9 years in good health and CMV-seronegative. Written as DNA, the CDR3 is TGCAGCGTTGCCTCCCGACTAGCGGGACCCACCGGGGAGCTGTTTTTT. It yields the protein CSVASRLAGPTGELFF.